This T cell receptor beta chain came from a study of T cells in Graves' hyperthyroidism and ophthalmopathy. Points from the study as a whole: Most clonotypes expanded in thyroid above 0.001 were likewise present in blood.

RNA transcripts provided the source from which TCR beta CDR3 regions were amplified. Researchers ran a first-round RT-PCR on the TCR CDR3 using the HTBI primer set. TCRdb called the multiplex PCR reads again in MiXCR, with one record for every CDR3 protein. The profile shows a few hundred thousand distinct CDR3 sequences, roughly 20% of them singletons. In regard to this clonotype: What it binds is unknown.

The junction had 6 bases not matched to a gene; V was cut back by 5 bases and J by 7 bases. The germline V gene encodes CDR1 SEHNR and CDR2 FQNEAQ (reference sequence). The CDR3 loop spans 13 amino acids. Material for sequencing was blood. The chain links TRBV7-9 to TRBJ2-7, with 9 nucleotides matching TRBD1. The receptor's source is a young man with Graves' hyperthyroidism. CDR3 DNA: TGTGCCAGCAGCCCCGGACAGGGGCAAGAGCAGTACTTC. The encoded protein is CASSPGQGQEQYF.